The rows below give T cell receptor beta chains drawn from one sample of a study of CD8+ T cells in alopecia areata. Assay: immunoSEQ multiplex PCR; the TCRdb copy retains only in-frame clones and omits some. The table records over 100,000 clones, about 50% of them present only once. Material: CD8+ T cells sorted from blood, obtained at week 0. These receptors originate from a human donor with alopecia areata. The CDR3 runs from the conserved cysteine through the conserved F or W. The D gene is left open where the match is weak. The size of a clone is reported for some rows only, either as once, few or many, or as a class for expanded clones.

v_call	d_call	clone_size	j_call	cdr3_aa	cdr3_nt
TRBV4-2	.	.	TRBJ2-7	CASSQEVGLTYAYF	TGTGCCAGCAGCCAAGAAGTGGGATTGACATACGCATACTTC
TRBV30	.	.	TRBJ1-2	CAWSQSGGGGYTF	TGTGCCTGGAGTCAATCAGGCGGGGGTGGCTACACCTTC
TRBV30	TRBD2	.	TRBJ2-3	CAWSLTGGQDTQYF	TGTGCCTGGAGTTTAACGGGGGGGCAAGATACGCAGTATTTT
TRBV30	.	once	TRBJ2-3	CAWSTSTDTQYF	TGTGCCTGGAGCACTAGCACAGATACGCAGTATTTT
TRBV23-1	.	many	TRBJ1-4	CASSLGEKLFF	TGCGCCAGCAGTCTTGGCGAAAAACTGTTTTTT
TRBV7-9	.	few	TRBJ1-2	CASSLDENYGYTF	TGTGCCAGCAGCTTAGATGAAAACTATGGCTACACCTTC
TRBV16	.	.	TRBJ1-6	CASSLNGGSNSPLHF	TGTGCCAGCAGCCTCAATGGGGGCAGTAATTCACCCCTCCACTTT
TRBV30	.	.	TRBJ1-1	CAWSGVGLHTEAFF	TGTGCCTGGAGTGGCGTAGGGCTCCACACTGAAGCTTTCTTT
TRBV27	.	.	TRBJ1-4	CASSLVVGGEKLFF	TGTGCCAGCAGTTTAGTAGTAGGCGGGGAAAAACTGTTTTTT
TRBV27	.	.	TRBJ2-1	CASSFDRSSYNEQFF	TGTGCCAGCAGTTTCGACAGGAGCTCCTACAATGAGCAGTTCTTC
TRBV7-3	TRBD2	few	TRBJ2-7	CASSLHSGTSGSYEQYF	TGTGCCAGCAGCTTACATTCCGGGACTAGCGGCTCCTACGAGCAGTACTTC
TRBV30	.	.	TRBJ2-1	CAWSRSYGQFF	TGTGCCTGGAGTCGTAGTTATGGGCAGTTCTTC